These 9 T cell receptor beta chains came from one sample sequenced in a study of cytomegalovirus exposure and HLA in healthy donors. Primers for the PCR totalled 60 Vbeta and 13 Jbeta. Some clones are missing from TCRdb's copy, which holds only in-frame ones; the method was immunoSEQ multiplex PCR. The sample holds around 100,000 clones, approximately 70% seen once. Material for sequencing was PBMCs. These TCRs come from a man aged 25 to 40 in good health and CMV-seropositive.

This clone was recorded only once. CDR3 in DNA: TGTGCCAGCACGGACTCCTACTCTGGAAACACCATATATTTT. As protein: CASTDSYSGNTIYF. The rearrangement uses TRBV6-5 and TRBJ1-3; no clear D. Trimming left V 7 bases short and J 0 bases short, with 10 bases between. The CDR3 spans 14 residues. The V gene's germline CDR1 is MNHEY and CDR2 SVGAGI.

The chain links TRBV30 to TRBJ1-5; no reliable D call. Germline lookup yields CDR1 GTSNPN and CDR2 SVGIG (reference sequence). The CDR3 consists of 15 residues. Trimming left V 2 bases short and J 1 base short, with 12 bases between. The CDR3 sequence: CAWSSDWESNQPQHF. The CDR3 DNA reads as TGTGCCTGGAGTTCTGACTGGGAGAGCAATCAGCCCCAGCATTTT.

The chain is built from TRBV6-1 and TRBJ2-3, with D unclear. The CDR3 length is 14 residues. Germline assignment: CDR1 MNHNS and CDR2 SASEGT. Between the trimmed V and J ends, which lost 3 bases and 3 bases, there was a span of 10 bases. The CDR3 reads CASSDGARTDTQYF. The CDR3 DNA follows: TGTGCCAGCAGTGATGGCGCGAGGACAGATACGCAGTATTTT.

CDR3 region: CASSISGRGGNEQFF. In DNA form, the CDR3 reads TGCGCCAGCAGCATTAGCGGGAGGGGCGGCAATGAGCAGTTCTTC. The rearrangement links TRBV5-1 to TRBJ2-1; 11 bases match TRBD2. CDR3 length: 15 residues. Unmatched junction bases numbered 6, after V lost 4 bases and J lost 6 bases. The germline V gene has CDR1 SGHRS and CDR2 YFSETQ.

The table lists this clone with a count of one. An end of the junction does not agree with germline; a read error may underlie this. The rearrangement uses TRBV4-1 and TRBJ2-3; a possible D gene is TRBD2 (7 bases). The germline V gene encodes CDR1 MGHRA and CDR2 YSYEKL. This CDR3 comprises 17 residues. As DNA, the CDR3 is TGCGCCAGCGGCCAAGATCTGGGGGAGGGGGTTCCGGATACGCAGTATTTT. This translates into CASGQDLGEGVPDTQYF.

The chain links TRBV18 to TRBJ1-1; D uncertain. Per germline, CDR1 KGHSH and CDR2 LQKENI. CDR3 length equals 11 residues. Trimming took off 8 bases at V and 3 bases at J, with 7 bases between the two ends. CDR3 amino acids: CASPRYTEAFF. DNA of the CDR3: TGTGCCAGCCCGCGGTACACTGAAGCTTTCTTT. Full variable domain (rest looked up from reference TRBV18 and TRBJ1-1): NAGVMQNPRHLVRRRGQEARLRCSPMKGHSHVYWYRQLPEEGLKFMVYLQKENIIDESGMPKERFSAEFPKEGPSILRIQQVVRGDSAAYFCASPRYTEAFFGQGTRLTVV.

The V call is TRBV27, the J call TRBJ2-3; 7 bases agree with TRBD1. CDR3 length equals 15 residues. In germline, CDR1 is MNHEY, CDR2 SMNVEV (reference sequence). V was clipped by 6 bases and J by 1 base; unmatched bases: 7. The CDR3 DNA sequence: TGTGCCAGCAGCCTGGACAGGTGGGGCACAGATACGCAGTATTTT. This translates into CASSLDRWGTDTQYF.

This chain links TRBV18 with TRBJ2-3; TRBD1 aligns across 10 bases. V trimming: 3 bases; J trimming: 3 bases; junction bases outside the gene matches: 9. CDR1 is KGHSH, CDR2 LQKENI, per germline. The CDR3 has 17 residues. The chain's CDR3 is CASSPSDPGQGTDTQYF. CDR3 nucleotide sequence: TGTGCCAGCTCACCTTCTGACCCGGGACAGGGGACAGATACGCAGTATTTT.

The chain has TRBV29-1 and TRBJ2-5, with 7 bases fitting TRBD1. Germline values: CDR1 SQVTM, CDR2 ANQGSEA. V shed 6 bases, J shed 5 bases, and the junction held 9 bases outside the gene matches. There are 13 residues in the CDR3. DNA of the CDR3: TGCAGCGTGGTTGACAGGGTCTGGGAGACCCAGTACTTC. It yields the protein CSVVDRVWETQYF.